This T cell receptor beta chain was sequenced in a study of T cells in localized non-small cell lung cancer. The CDR3 is made up of 13 amino acids. Germline V lookup: CDR1 GTSNPN, CDR2 SVGIG (reference sequence). Study-wide results and caveats: Adjacent uninvolved lung had the highest clonality, suggesting focused antigen responses. Higher adjacent-lung clonality was associated with shorter survival. Heterogeneity remains possible because sequencing was limited to only one tumor region. The study detected a median roughly 57 of the top 100 tumor clones in adjacent lung.

As concerns this clone: The antigen is undetermined.

Here immunoSEQ multiplex PCR was the method, and the copy in TCRdb shows in-frame clones only, minus some. This table has approximately 54,000 clones, around 86% appearing once. This chain joins TRBV30 and TRBJ2-6; D is possibly TRBD2 (5 bases). The TCR was taken from a female donor of 60 years or more with stage II squamous cell lung carcinoma. The sequenced sample was peripheral blood, obtained before any cancer treatment. Written as DNA, the CDR3 is TGTGCTCGAGGGTACTCTGGGGCCAACGTCCTGACTTTC. This translates into CARGYSGANVLTF.